This TCR beta chain was sequenced for a study of cytomegalovirus exposure and HLA in healthy donors. On this clone itself: Antigen unknown.

General study findings and limits: Later on, analysis showed that most CMV-associated TCR beta chains appeared to be HLA-restricted.

The primer mix had 60 Vbeta and 13 Jbeta primers. Measured with immunoSEQ multiplex PCR; TCRdb has only the in-frame clones, and not every one. The sample gives 160,000 or so clones, roughly 80% of which show up once; under 8% is in the top ten. This clonotype was sampled from a woman aged 45-60 years in good health and CMV-seropositive. The sample consisted of PBMCs.

Written as DNA, the CDR3 is TGTGCCAGCAGCATCCCCGGGGGTGCTACAGGGGGTGAGCAGTACTTC. It encodes CASSIPGGATGGEQYF. The V call is TRBV5-5, the J call TRBJ2-7; 8 bases are a match to TRBD1. The CDR3 is 16 amino acids. Germline CDR1 reads SGHKS; CDR2 reads YYEKEE (reference sequence). The trim removed 4 bases at V and 7 bases at J, leaving 16 bases unmatched.